The source of this T cell receptor beta chain is a study of CD8 T cells in Susac syndrome. From blood CD8+ and CD4+ T cells, the TCR beta chain was sequenced. After extraction with the RNeasy kit, 0.5 to 1 ug of the RNA was reverse transcribed using random hexamers. The CDR3 of TCR beta was amplified by immunoSEQ multiplex PCR across 54 Vbeta and 13 Jbeta. Each CDR3 protein is one row after TCRdb ran MiXCR on the immunoSEQ multiplex PCR reads. The table shows about 110,000 distinct CDR3 sequences, with about 95% occurring only once. The V end lost 1 base, the J end lost 3 bases, and 7 bases lay between the germline ends. Germline V gives CDR1 SGHRS, CDR2 YFSETQ. This CDR3 spans 13 amino acids.

The sequenced sample was CD4+ T cells from PBMCs. The genes are TRBV5-1 and TRBJ1-2; no definite D call. The origin of this receptor is a human donor in good health. The CDR3 nucleotides are TGCGCCAGCAGCTTGACCGGGGACTATGGCTACACCTTC. This codes for CASSLTGDYGYTF.